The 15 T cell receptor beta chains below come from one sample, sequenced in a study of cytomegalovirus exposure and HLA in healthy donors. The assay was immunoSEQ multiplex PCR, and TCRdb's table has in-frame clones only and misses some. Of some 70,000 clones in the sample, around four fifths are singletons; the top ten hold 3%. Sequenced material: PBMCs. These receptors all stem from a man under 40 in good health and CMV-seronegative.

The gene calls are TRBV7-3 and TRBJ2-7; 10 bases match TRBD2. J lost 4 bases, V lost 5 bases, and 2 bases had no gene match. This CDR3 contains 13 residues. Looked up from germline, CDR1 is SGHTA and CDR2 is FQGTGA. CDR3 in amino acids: CASSVSGGYEQYF. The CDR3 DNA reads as TGTGCCAGCAGCGTTAGCGGGGGGTACGAGCAGTACTTC.

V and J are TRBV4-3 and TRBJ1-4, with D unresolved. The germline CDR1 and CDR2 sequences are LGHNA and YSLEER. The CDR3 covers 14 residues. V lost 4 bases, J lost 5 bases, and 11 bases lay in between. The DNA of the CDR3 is TGCGCCAGCAGCCGGGTGTCGGGAAATGAAAAACTGTTTTTT. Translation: CASSRVSGNEKLFF.

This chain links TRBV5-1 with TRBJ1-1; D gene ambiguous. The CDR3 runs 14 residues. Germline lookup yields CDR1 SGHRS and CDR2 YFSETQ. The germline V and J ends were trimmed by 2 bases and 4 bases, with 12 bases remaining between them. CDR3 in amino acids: CASSFGEELTEAFF. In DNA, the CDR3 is TGCGCCAGCAGCTTCGGGGAGGAACTCACTGAAGCTTTCTTT.

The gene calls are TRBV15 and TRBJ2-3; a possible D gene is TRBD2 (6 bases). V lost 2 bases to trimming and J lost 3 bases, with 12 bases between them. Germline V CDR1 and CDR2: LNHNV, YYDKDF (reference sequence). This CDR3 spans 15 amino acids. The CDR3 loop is CATSRSGTGTDTQYF. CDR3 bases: TGTGCCACCAGCAGATCCGGGACTGGTACAGATACGCAGTATTTT. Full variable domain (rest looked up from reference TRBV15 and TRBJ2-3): DAMVIQNPRYQVTQFGKPVTLSCSQTLNHNVMYWYQQKSSQAPKLLFHYYDKDFNNEADTPDNFQSRRPNTSFCFLDIRSPGLGDTAMYLCATSRSGTGTDTQYFGPGTRLTVL.

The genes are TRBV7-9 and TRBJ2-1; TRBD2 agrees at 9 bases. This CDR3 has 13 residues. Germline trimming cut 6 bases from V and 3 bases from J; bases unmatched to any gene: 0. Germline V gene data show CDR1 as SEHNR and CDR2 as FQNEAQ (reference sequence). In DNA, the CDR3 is TGTGCCAGCAGACTAGCGGGCTACAATGAGCAGTTCTTC. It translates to CASRLAGYNEQFF.

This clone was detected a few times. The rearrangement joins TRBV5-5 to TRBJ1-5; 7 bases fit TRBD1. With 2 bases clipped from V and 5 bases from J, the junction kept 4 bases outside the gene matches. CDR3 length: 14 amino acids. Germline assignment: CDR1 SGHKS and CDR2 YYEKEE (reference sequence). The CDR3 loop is CASSFDRVDQPQHF. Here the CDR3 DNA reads TGTGCCAGCAGCTTCGACAGGGTTGATCAGCCCCAGCATTTT.

CDR3 coding DNA: TGTGCCAGCAGTCAGGGGGTGGTAGACTATGGCTACACCTTC. This translates into CASSQGVVDYGYTF. The chain links TRBV27 to TRBJ1-2; TRBD1 matches 7 bases. The CDR3 is 14 amino acids. V trimming: 5 bases; J trimming: 3 bases; junction bases outside the gene matches: 6. Germline V CDR1 and CDR2: MNHEY, SMNVEV (reference sequence).

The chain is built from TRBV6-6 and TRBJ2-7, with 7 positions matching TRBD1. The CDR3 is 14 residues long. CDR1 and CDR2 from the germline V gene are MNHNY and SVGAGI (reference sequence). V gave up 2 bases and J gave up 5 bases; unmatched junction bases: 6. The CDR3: CASSYMDRNNEQYF. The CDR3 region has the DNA TGTGCCAGCAGTTACATGGACAGGAACAACGAGCAGTACTTC.

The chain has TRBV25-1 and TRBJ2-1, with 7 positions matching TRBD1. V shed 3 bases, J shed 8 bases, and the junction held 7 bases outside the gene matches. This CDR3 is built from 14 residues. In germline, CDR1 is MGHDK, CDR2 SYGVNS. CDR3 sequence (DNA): TGTGCCAGCAGTGAGAATACAGGGGTCTATGAGCAGTTCTTC. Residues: CASSENTGVYEQFF.

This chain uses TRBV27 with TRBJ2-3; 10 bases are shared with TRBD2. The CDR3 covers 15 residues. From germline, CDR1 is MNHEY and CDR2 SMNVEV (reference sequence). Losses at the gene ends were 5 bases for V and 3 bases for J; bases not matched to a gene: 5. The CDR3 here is CASSLSGRWTDTQYF. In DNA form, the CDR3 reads TGTGCCAGCAGTCTTAGCGGGAGGTGGACAGATACGCAGTATTTT.

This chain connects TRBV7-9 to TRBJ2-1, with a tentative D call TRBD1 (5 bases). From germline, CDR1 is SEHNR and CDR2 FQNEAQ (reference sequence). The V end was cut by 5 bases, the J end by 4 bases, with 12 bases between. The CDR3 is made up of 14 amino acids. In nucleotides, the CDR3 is TGTGCCAGCAGCGTCGAGACAGAATACAATGAGCAGTTCTTC. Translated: CASSVETEYNEQFF.

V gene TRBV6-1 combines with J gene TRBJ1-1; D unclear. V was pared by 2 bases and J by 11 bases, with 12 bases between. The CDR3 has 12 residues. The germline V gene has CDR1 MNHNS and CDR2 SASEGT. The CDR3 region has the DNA TGTGCCAGCAGTGAATCGGTGCGAGGTGCTTTCTTT. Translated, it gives CASSESVRGAFF.

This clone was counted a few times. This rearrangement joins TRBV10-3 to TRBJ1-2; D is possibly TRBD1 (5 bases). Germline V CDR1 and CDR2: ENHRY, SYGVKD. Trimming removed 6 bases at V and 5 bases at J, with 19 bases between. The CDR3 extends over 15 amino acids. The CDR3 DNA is TGTGCCATCAGCGAGGGGCAGGGTTTTCGATATGGCTACACCTTC. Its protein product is CAISEGQGFRYGYTF.

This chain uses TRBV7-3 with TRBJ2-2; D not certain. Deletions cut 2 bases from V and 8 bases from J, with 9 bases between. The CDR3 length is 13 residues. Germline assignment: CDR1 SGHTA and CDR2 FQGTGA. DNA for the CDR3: TGTGCCAGCAGCTTACCCGGTCGGGGGGAGCTGTTTTTT. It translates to CASSLPGRGELFF.

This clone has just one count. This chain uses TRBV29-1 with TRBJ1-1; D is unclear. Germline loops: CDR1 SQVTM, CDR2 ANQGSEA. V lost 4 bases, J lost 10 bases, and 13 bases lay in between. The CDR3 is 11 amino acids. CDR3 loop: CSVVDQRRAFF. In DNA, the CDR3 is TGCAGCGTTGTAGACCAGCGGAGAGCTTTCTTT.